This is a list of T cell receptor beta chains from one sample in a study of monozygotic twins with inflammatory bowel disease. TCRdb re-called the 5' RACE reads; one entry per CDR3 protein, DNA not given. The sample includes about 330,000 distinct CDR3 sequences. Sequencing was performed on blood. These receptors all come from a human donor with ulcerative colitis or Crohn's disease, or a healthy co-twin of an affected twin (not recorded which). Both conserved end residues are part of each CDR3.

j_call v_call cdr3_aa
TRBJ2-2 TRBV28 CASSGYTGELFF
TRBJ1-1 TRBV5-1 CASSLADRMNTEAFF
TRBJ2-7 TRBV7-2 CASSVSASGGYSYEQYF
TRBJ1-6 TRBV7-2 CASSKEINSPLHF
TRBJ1-1 TRBV16 CASSQSVRTEAFF
TRBJ1-1 TRBV5-1 CASSRGQIYEAFF
TRBJ2-1 TRBV6-1 CASSAQPTRGNEQFF
TRBJ2-1 TRBV20-1 CSASLAGALGEQFF
TRBJ1-2 TRBV7-2 CASSSGLNVYGYTF
TRBJ2-3 TRBV30 CAWSKNRDTDTQYF
TRBJ2-7 TRBV15 CATSRVFEGPSYEQYF
TRBJ2-1 TRBV5-1 CASREGTSGRTEQFF
TRBJ2-5 TRBV15 CATSRVQGAGETQYF
TRBJ1-3 TRBV28 CASSLDSHSGNTIYF
TRBJ2-1 TRBV2 CASSESPEQFF
TRBJ2-7 TRBV7-3 CASSPQGLLGLSYEQYF
TRBJ2-7 TRBV5-1 CASSLGASGGYEQYF
TRBJ2-3 TRBV5-1 CASSLKVAGGPNRHTQYF
TRBJ2-6 TRBV28 CASSGPRGVSSGANVLTF
TRBJ1-4 TRBV7-9 CASSTGQTSNEKLFF
TRBJ1-2 TRBV20-1 CSARVGAVPSYTF
TRBJ2-2 TRBV5-6 CASSQALTGYTGELFF
TRBJ2-6 TRBV5-1 CASRRGRGQSGANVLTF
TRBJ1-1 TRBV20-1 CSTRTPGVTEAFF
TRBJ2-1 TRBV20-1 CSANYMTVVSYNEQFF
TRBJ2-3 TRBV5-1 CASTAGVSTDTQYF
TRBJ1-2 TRBV20-1 CSAEQRANYGYTF
TRBJ2-1 TRBV7-6 CASSLDRSPYNEQFF
TRBJ1-1 TRBV27 CASRLTLGQGEAFF
TRBJ2-2 TRBV19 CASRTSGSTGELFF
TRBJ2-1 TRBV7-9 CASTRENEQFF
TRBJ2-7 TRBV5-1 CASSISGSSYEQYF
TRBJ2-1 TRBV6-4 CASSDGGVPPNEQFF
TRBJ2-1 TRBV11-1 CASSLLDIGGQGRDNEQFF
TRBJ2-3 TRBV29-1 CSTERDSTDTQYF
TRBJ2-1 TRBV20-1 CSASQAGEPHEQFF
TRBJ1-1 TRBV7-9 CASSLERDTEAFF
TRBJ2-2 TRBV7-2 CASSLSLTGLDGELFF
TRBJ2-2 TRBV5-4 CASFSVTGELFF
TRBJ1-2 TRBV12-3/TRBV12-4 CASSSYGDRAGYTF
TRBJ2-3 TRBV7-9 CASSRGSSTGTDTQYF
TRBJ2-7 TRBV6-2/TRBV6-3 CASSYSFYGQGLYEQYF
TRBJ2-5 TRBV27 CASSFQGTGSWETQYF
TRBJ1-2 TRBV7-9 CASSFTGGDGYTF